The 24 T cell receptor beta chains given below trace back to one sample, sequenced in a study of Ad26.COV2.S vaccination and SARS-CoV-2 variants. Using immunoSEQ multiplex PCR, the repertoire was profiled, and TCRdb retains in-frame clones only, with some absent. The sample has 380,000 or so clones, roughly 90% seen once. Indicated treatment: roughly 19 received Ad26.COV2.S at low or high dose, single or two shots; five or six received placebo; per-sample allocation not given. Sampling was done on day 63 after the first vaccine or placebo injection. This sample comprised peripheral blood, obtained in a trial of Ad26.COV2.S vaccine versus placebo. The source of these receptors is a person between 18 and 65 years old who received the Ad26.COV2.S COVID-19 vaccine or a placebo.

The V call is TRBV14, the J call TRBJ2-5; tentatively, D is TRBD1 (6 bases). Germline loops: CDR1 SGHDN, CDR2 FVKESK. The CDR3 is 13 amino acids. V lost 6 bases to trimming and J lost 5 bases, with 13 bases between them. The chain's CDR3 is CASSFWGQETQYF. The CDR3 nucleotides are TGTGCCAGCAGTTTCTGGGGGCAGGAGACCCAGTACTTC.

The chain carries TRBV30 and TRBJ2-2, with D unresolved. The CDR3 extends over 13 amino acids. CDR1 is GTSNPN and CDR2 is SVGIG in the germline V gene (reference sequence). Trimming removed 2 bases at V and 4 bases at J, with 8 bases between. The CDR3 DNA is TGTGCCTGGAGTATGATGGGCACCGGGGAGCTGTTTTTT. It specifies CAWSMMGTGELFF.

The J gene is TRBJ2-7, the V gene TRBV6-2 or TRBV6-3; 11 bases line up with TRBD2. CDR1 is MNHEY and CDR2 is SVGEGT in the germline V gene. V lost 1 base and J lost 7; bases outside the gene matches: 3. The CDR3 extends over 14 amino acids. The CDR3 DNA follows: TGTGCCAGCAGTTACTATAGCGGGAGGGGAGAGCAGTACTTC. Its translation is CASSYYSGRGEQYF.

The chain couples TRBV6-4 to TRBJ1-6; D is ambiguous. Germline lookup yields CDR1 MRHNA and CDR2 SNTAGT. Between the trimmed V and J ends, which lost 2 bases and 3 bases, there was a span of 2 bases. CDR3 length equals 13 residues. CDR3 amino acids: CASSDNYNSPLHF. CDR3 in DNA: TGTGCCAGCAGTGACAACTATAATTCACCCCTCCACTTT.

The chain employs TRBV19 and TRBJ2-1; 8 bases are shared with TRBD2. From germline, CDR1 is LNHDA and CDR2 SQIVND (reference sequence). J gave up 9 bases and V 7 bases, and 8 bases lay outside the gene matches. CDR3 size: 13 residues. The DNA of the CDR3 is TGTGCCAGTAAGGTCGGGGGGGCAGGTGAGCAGTTCTTC. It encodes CASKVGGAGEQFF.

The chain is built from TRBV30 and TRBJ2-3; perhaps TRBD2 as D (6 bases). CDR1 GTSNPN and CDR2 SVGIG come from the germline V gene (reference sequence). The CDR3 loop spans 13 amino acids. The ends were cut back, 3 bases at V and 1 base at J, with 8 bases in the middle. DNA for the CDR3: TGTGCCTGGAGAAGGAGGGGCACAGATACGCAGTATTTT. The encoded protein is CAWRRRGTDTQYF.

This chain joins TRBV29-1 and TRBJ1-4; D is unresolved. This CDR3 region has 13 residues. Germline V lookup: CDR1 SQVTM, CDR2 ANQGSEA. Between the trimmed V and J ends, which lost 4 bases and 9 bases, there was a span of 15 bases. For the CDR3, the DNA is TGCAGCGTTGTGGTAGAGGGAACCCAAAAACTGTTTTTT. It specifies CSVVVEGTQKLFF. Filled out from reference TRBV29-1 and TRBJ1-4, the complete variable domain reads SAVISQKPSRDICQRGTSLTIQCQVDSQVTMMFWYRQQPGQSLTLIATANQGSEATYESGFVIDKFPISRPNLTFSTLTVSNMSPEDSSIYLCSVVVEGTQKLFFGSGTQLSVL.

This clone occurred a few times. V and J are TRBV6-5 and TRBJ1-6, with D possibly being TRBD1 (5 bases). CDR3 length: 15 residues. Trimming shortened V by 6 bases and J by 10 bases, and 19 bases separated the two germline ends. Germline V gene data show CDR1 as MNHEY and CDR2 as SVGAGI. CDR3 amino acids: CASSGRQGPRSPLHF. The CDR3, as DNA: TGTGCCAGCAGCGGACGGCAGGGACCCAGGTCACCCCTCCACTTT.

The chain couples TRBV10-3 to TRBJ1-5; D uncertain. The CDR3 is 13 amino acids. Germline V gene data show CDR1 as ENHRY and CDR2 as SYGVKD. Between the trimmed V and J ends, which lost 2 bases and 1 base, there was a span of 3 bases. CDR3 coding DNA: TGTGCCATCAGTGAGCCCAGCAATCAGCCCCAGCATTTT. Encoded protein: CAISEPSNQPQHF.

The rearrangement uses TRBV30 and TRBJ1-5; D remains unclear. CDR3 length equals 14 residues. The V end was cut by 5 bases, the J end by 1 base, with 12 bases between. Germline-derived CDR1 and CDR2 are GTSNPN and SVGIG (reference sequence). CDR3 DNA sequence: TGTGCCTGGGGGGAGGTATCGAGCAATCAGCCCCAGCATTTT. Its protein is CAWGEVSSNQPQHF.

The rearrangement links TRBV9 to TRBJ1-3, with 11 bases matching TRBD1. With V trimmed by 4 bases and J by 2 bases, 5 bases remained unmatched. The CDR3 loop spans 16 amino acids. Germline V lookup: CDR1 SGDLS, CDR2 YYNGEE. The DNA of the CDR3 is TGTGCCAGCAGCCCCAGGGGACAGGGGGCTGGAAACACCATATATTTT. Protein product: CASSPRGQGAGNTIYF.

The V call is TRBV15, the J call TRBJ1-1; 11 bases line up with TRBD1. This CDR3 has 15 amino acids. Germline CDR1 and CDR2: LNHNV and YYDKDF (reference sequence). V lost 5 bases and J lost 0; bases outside the gene matches: 2. The CDR3 nucleotides read TGTGCCACCAGCGGGGACAGGGGGTTGAACACTGAAGCTTTCTTT. It translates to CATSGDRGLNTEAFF.

This clone was counted a few times. V gene TRBV5-6 combines with J gene TRBJ2-7; D might be TRBD2 (6 bases). With 4 bases removed from V and 0 bases from J, the gap between germline ends came to 23 bases. Germline CDR1 is SGHDT and CDR2 is YYEEEE. This CDR3 has 18 residues. CDR3 in amino acids: CASSEFGGFSFPSYEQYF. The CDR3 nucleotides are TGTGCCAGCAGCGAATTCGGGGGTTTTAGCTTCCCCTCCTACGAGCAGTACTTC.

The chain joins TRBV15 to TRBJ2-7; unclear D gene. Deletions cut 2 bases from V and 4 bases from J, with 9 bases between. Germline assignment: CDR1 LNHNV and CDR2 YYDKDF (reference sequence). This CDR3 spans 13 amino acids. The CDR3 loop reads CATSRQRDYEQYF. In DNA form, the CDR3 reads TGTGCCACCAGCAGACAAAGAGATTACGAGCAGTACTTC. Variable domain in full (rest from reference TRBV15 and TRBJ2-7): DAMVIQNPRYQVTQFGKPVTLSCSQTLNHNVMYWYQQKSSQAPKLLFHYYDKDFNNEADTPDNFQSRRPNTSFCFLDIRSPGLGDTAMYLCATSRQRDYEQYFGPGTRLTVT.

The V gene is TRBV6-5, the J gene TRBJ2-7; TRBD1 might be the D (5 bases). Germline V lookup: CDR1 MNHEY, CDR2 SVGAGI. The CDR3 has 13 amino acids. V lost 10 bases and J lost 1, with 14 bases in between. The CDR3 DNA reads as TGTGCCACTTACGGCGACAGTTCCTACGAGCAGTACTTC. It translates to CATYGDSSYEQYF.

This chain connects TRBV27 to TRBJ2-2; D may correspond to TRBD1 or TRBD2 (5 bases each). The V gene's germline CDR1 is MNHEY and CDR2 SMNVEV (reference sequence). This CDR3 contains 14 residues. Between the trimmed V and J ends, which lost 4 bases and 5 bases, there was a span of 11 bases. The DNA of the CDR3 is TGTGCCAGCAGTTACGGGGCTTATACCGGGGAGCTGTTTTTT. This gives the protein CASSYGAYTGELFF.

The genes are TRBV11-2 and TRBJ2-7, with D maybe TRBD1 (6 bases). The germline V and J ends were trimmed by 5 bases and 7 bases, with 21 bases remaining between them. This CDR3 region has 15 residues. Per the germline V gene, CDR1 is SGHAT and CDR2 is FQNNGV. CDR3 protein: CASSKRQVDLREQYF. The CDR3 DNA sequence: TGTGCCAGCAGCAAACGACAGGTAGATTTGCGAGAGCAGTACTTC.

The CDR3 region is CASSLPQDGYTF. The CDR3 DNA reads as TGCGCCAGCAGCTTGCCCCAAGATGGCTACACCTTC. This chain links TRBV5-1 with TRBJ1-2; no definite D call. Per the germline V gene, CDR1 is SGHRS and CDR2 is YFSETQ. The ends were cut back, 1 base at V and 6 bases at J, with 7 bases in the middle. The CDR3 extends over 12 amino acids.

The V call is TRBV6-2 or TRBV6-3, the J call TRBJ2-5, with 7 positions matching TRBD2. V shed 0 bases and J 5 bases; nucleotides not matched to a gene: 12. CDR1 and CDR2 (germline): MNHEY, SVGEGT. The CDR3 length is 17 residues. CDR3 in amino acids: CASSYSTVRRGGETQYF. Here the CDR3 DNA reads TGTGCCAGCAGTTACTCGACAGTCCGGCGGGGAGGGGAGACCCAGTACTTC.

With respect to this clone: Other DNA sequences in the sample encode the same CDR3. The CDR3 here is CASSATGGSYEQYF. The DNA for the CDR3 is TGTGCCAGCAGCGCTACAGGGGGCTCCTACGAGCAGTACTTC. This chain joins TRBV7-3 and TRBJ2-7; TRBD1 agrees at 8 bases. Germline V gene lookup returns CDR1 SGHTA and CDR2 FQGTGA. The CDR3 has 14 amino acids. V shed 5 bases and J 0 bases; nucleotides not matched to a gene: 3.

The gene calls are TRBV6-2 or TRBV6-3 and TRBJ2-3, with 8 positions matching TRBD2. Germline V gene data show CDR1 as MNHEY and CDR2 as SVGEGT. This CDR3 is built from 15 residues. V shed 4 bases and J 4 bases; nucleotides not matched to a gene: 7. As DNA, the CDR3 is TGTGCCAGCAGTTTGACCGGGGGGGGTGCAGATACGCAGTATTTT. Amino acid sequence: CASSLTGGGADTQYF.

This clone was found once. V gene TRBV5-6 combines with J gene TRBJ2-2, with TRBD1 identical over 10 bases. The V gene's germline CDR1 is SGHDT and CDR2 YYEEEE. There are 16 residues in the CDR3. The ends lost 3 bases at V and 5 bases at J; junction bases unmatched: 7. The CDR3 is CASSSRTGGGTGELFF. The CDR3 coding sequence is TGTGCCAGCAGCTCTCGGACAGGGGGAGGAACCGGGGAGCTGTTTTTT.

The chain combines TRBV10-3 with TRBJ1-2; a possible D gene is TRBD1 (5 bases). The CDR3 is made up of 13 amino acids. V gave up 5 bases and J gave up 8 bases, with 15 bases separating them. Germline lookup yields CDR1 ENHRY and CDR2 SYGVKD. CDR3 in amino acids: CAISTDSYPGYTF. The CDR3 DNA sequence: TGTGCCATCAGTACAGACAGTTACCCCGGCTACACCTTC.

The chain joins TRBV21-1 to TRBJ1-1; the table's D gene call, TRBD1, was not cross checked with the DNA. TRBV21-1 is described as a pseudogene. This CDR3 has 17 amino acids. The CDR3 sequence is CASRSGTGRGMNTEAFF. The CDR3 nucleotides are TGTGCCAGCAGAAGCGGGACAGGGAGGGGAATGAACACTGAAGCTTTCTTT.